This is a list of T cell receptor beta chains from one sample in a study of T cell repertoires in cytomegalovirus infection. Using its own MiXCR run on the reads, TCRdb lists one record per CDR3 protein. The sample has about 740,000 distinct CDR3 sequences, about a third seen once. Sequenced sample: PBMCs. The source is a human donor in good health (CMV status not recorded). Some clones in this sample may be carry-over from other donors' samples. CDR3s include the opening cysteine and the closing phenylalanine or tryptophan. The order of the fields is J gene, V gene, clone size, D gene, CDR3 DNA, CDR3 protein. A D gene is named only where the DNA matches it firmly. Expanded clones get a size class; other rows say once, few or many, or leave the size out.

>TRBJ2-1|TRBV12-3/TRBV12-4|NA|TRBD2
TGTGCCACGAAAACTAGCGGGAGCTCACGTCCCTACAATGAGCAGTTCTTC
CATKTSGSSRPYNEQFF
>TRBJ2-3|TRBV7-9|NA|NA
TGTGCCAGCAGCAATAACGTGGGGCAGTATTTT
CASSNNVGQYF
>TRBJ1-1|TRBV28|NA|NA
TGTGCCAGCAGTTCGACAGACACTGAAGCTTTCTTT
CASSSTDTEAFF
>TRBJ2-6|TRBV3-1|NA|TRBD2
TGTGCCAGCAGCCAAGATAACCTAGCGGGCGGGTCGGCTGGGGCCAACGTCCTGACTTTC
CASSQDNLAGGSAGANVLTF
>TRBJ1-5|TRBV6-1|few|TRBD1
TGTGCCAGCAGTGAAGTCACAGGGGGGCGTCAGCCCCAGCATTTT
CASSEVTGGRQPQHF
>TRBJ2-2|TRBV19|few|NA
TGTGCCAGTAGTATAGGGTTAGCAGTTTTCACCGGGGAGCTGTTTTTT
CASSIGLAVFTGELFF
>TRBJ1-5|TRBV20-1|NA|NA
TGCAGTGCTAGCCCGCACGTTCGGGAACCCCAGCATTTT
CSASPHVREPQHF
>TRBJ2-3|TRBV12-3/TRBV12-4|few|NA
TGTGCCAGCAGTTACAGCCGGAGCACAGATACGCAGTATTTT
CASSYSRSTDTQYF
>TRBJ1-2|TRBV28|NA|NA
TGTGCCAGCAGTCTACAGGTACCGTATGGCTACACCTTC
CASSLQVPYGYTF
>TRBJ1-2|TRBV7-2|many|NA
TGTGCCAGCAGCCCACACGGGGGCGCCGGGGGCTACACCTTC
CASSPHGGAGGYTF
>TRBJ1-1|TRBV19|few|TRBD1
TGTGCCACTAACCGGGACAGCTATGAAGCTTTCTTT
CATNRDSYEAFF
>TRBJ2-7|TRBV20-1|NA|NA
TGCAGTGCCACAACGGGGAGGGGGCCCTACGAGCAGTACTTC
CSATTGRGPYEQYF
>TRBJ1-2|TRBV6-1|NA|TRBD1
TGTGCCAGCAGTGAAACCACAGGGGGACAATTTGGCTACACCTTC
CASSETTGGQFGYTF
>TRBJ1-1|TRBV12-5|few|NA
TGTGCTAGTGGTTCGTCCACTGAAGCTTTCTTT
CASGSSTEAFF
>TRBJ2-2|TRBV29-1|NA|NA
TGCAGCGTCGGCCAGGTCACCGGGGAGCTGTTTTTT
CSVGQVTGELFF
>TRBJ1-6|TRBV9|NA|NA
TGTGCCAGCAGCGTAGATGGCAGGGGCGATTCACCCCTCCACTTT
CASSVDGRGDSPLHF
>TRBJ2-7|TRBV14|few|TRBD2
TGTGCCAGCAGCCACCCCGAGGTAGCGGGGGGAGCCTACGAGCAGTACTTC
CASSHPEVAGGAYEQYF
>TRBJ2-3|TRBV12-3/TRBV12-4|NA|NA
TGTGCCAGCAGTGCGCGCCGACAGGGGAGGGCAGATACGAAGTATTTT
CASSARRQGRADTKYF
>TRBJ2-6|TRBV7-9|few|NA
TGTGCCAGCAGCTTAGTGGAAGCTGGGGCCAACGTCCTGACTTTC
CASSLVEAGANVLTF
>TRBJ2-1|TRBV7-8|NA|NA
TGTGCCAGCAGCCCGACCGAGCACAATGAGCAGTTCTTC
CASSPTEHNEQFF
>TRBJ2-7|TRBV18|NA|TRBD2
TGTGCCAGCTCACCTACTAGCGGGAGGGCCCTCGGGGAGCAGTACTTC
CASSPTSGRALGEQYF
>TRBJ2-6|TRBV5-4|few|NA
TGTGCCAGCAGCTTGAAACACCTCTCTGGGGCCAACGTCCTGACTTTC
CASSLKHLSGANVLTF
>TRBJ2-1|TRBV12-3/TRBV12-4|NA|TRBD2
TGTGCCAGCAACCCGGGACTAGCGGGAGTCTATGAGCAGTTCTTC
CASNPGLAGVYEQFF
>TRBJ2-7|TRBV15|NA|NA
TGTGCCACCAGCAGATTAACAGGGAGCGAGGAGCAGTACTTC
CATSRLTGSEEQYF
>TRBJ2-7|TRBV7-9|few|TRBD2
TGTGCCAGCAGTAGGGCGAGTAGCGGGAACTACGAGCAGTACTTC
CASSRASSGNYEQYF
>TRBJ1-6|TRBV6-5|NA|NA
TGTGCCAGCCAGTTAATTAGGGTTGGGGATTCACCCCTCCCCTTT
CASQLIRVGDSPLPF
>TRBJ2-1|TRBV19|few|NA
TGTGCCAGTAGTATATCAGGAAACTCCTACAATGAGCAGTTCTTC
CASSISGNSYNEQFF
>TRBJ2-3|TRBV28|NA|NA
TGTGCCAGCAGTTCCTATCGGTTCACAGATACGCAGTATTTT
CASSSYRFTDTQYF
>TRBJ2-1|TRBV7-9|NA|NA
TGTGCCAGCAGCTTAAGATCCTACAATAAGCAGTTCTTC
CASSLRSYNKQFF